These 32 T cell receptor beta chains were sequenced from one sample in a study of cytomegalovirus exposure and HLA in healthy donors. PCR involved 60 Vbeta and 13 Jbeta primers. Generated by immunoSEQ multiplex PCR, the TCRdb table keeps only in-frame clones and is missing some. Counted here are around 160,000 clones, 68% occurring once; the ten biggest clones make up less than 1.5%. The sequenced sample consisted of PBMCs. Receptors originate from a middle-aged man in good health and CMV-seronegative.

CDR3 loop: CASRRTGLNTEAFF. In DNA form, the CDR3 reads TGTGCCAGCAGAAGGACAGGTCTGAACACTGAAGCTTTCTTT. This rearrangement joins TRBV11-2 to TRBJ1-1; 7 bases align to TRBD1. J lost 0 bases, V lost 6 bases, and 4 bases had no gene match. The CDR3 length is 14 residues. Germline values: CDR1 SGHAT, CDR2 FQNNGV. Together with reference TRBV11-2 and TRBJ1-1, the CDR3 gives the full variable domain: EAGVAQSPRYKIIEKRQSVAFWCNPISGHATLYWYQQILGQGPKLLIQFQNNGVVDDSQLPKDRFSAERLKGVDSTLKIQPAKLEDSAVYLCASRRTGLNTEAFFGQGTRLTVV.

As DNA, the CDR3 is TGTGCCAGCTCACCATTGAGTAATTTACAAGAGACCCAGTACTTC. Translation: CASSPLSNLQETQYF. The rearrangement links TRBV18 to TRBJ2-5; no definite D call. Trimming removed 2 bases from V and 2 bases from J, with 12 bases in between. CDR3 length: 15 residues. CDR1 and CDR2 from the germline V gene are KGHSH and LQKENI.

This clone was picked up a small number of times. This chain joins TRBV6-5 and TRBJ1-2; maybe TRBD1 (5 bases). V was shortened by 7 bases and J by 5 bases, with 14 bases between the two germline ends. Looked up from germline, CDR1 is MNHEY and CDR2 is SVGAGI. The CDR3 is 13 residues long. The CDR3 here is CASTDPGGYGYTF. In DNA form, the CDR3 reads TGTGCCAGCACGGACCCGGGGGGGTATGGCTACACCTTC.

The chain links TRBV6-6 to TRBJ2-3; D perhaps matches TRBD1 (6 bases). Germline CDR1 MNHNY, CDR2 SVGAGI (reference sequence). Trimming stripped 3 bases from V and 3 bases from J, with 10 bases between. This CDR3 spans 14 amino acids. CDR3 nucleotides: TGTGCCAGCAGTTATTCTCAGGGGACAGATACGCAGTATTTT. Its translation is CASSYSQGTDTQYF.

This chain links TRBV5-6 with TRBJ2-7, with D unclear. Germline V lookup: CDR1 SGHDT, CDR2 YYEEEE. The CDR3 length is 15 residues. Trimming removed 0 bases at V and 2 bases at J, with 12 bases between. In DNA form, the CDR3 reads TGTGCCAGCAGCTTGGAACAGAGCTTTCCCTACGAGCAGTACTTC. Translation: CASSLEQSFPYEQYF.

This clone has a handful of counts. This chain links TRBV7-2 with TRBJ2-3; TRBD2 matches 11 bases. J lost 5 bases, V lost 3 bases, and 10 bases had no gene match. The CDR3 spans 17 residues. Germline lookup yields CDR1 SGHTA and CDR2 FQGNSA. The CDR3 loop reads CASSLGASGGRGDTQYF. The CDR3 nucleotides read TGTGCCAGCAGCTTGGGGGCTAGCGGGGGGCGTGGAGATACGCAGTATTTT.

The V call is TRBV6-5, the J call TRBJ1-2, with TRBD1 as a possible D gene (5 bases). In germline, CDR1 is MNHEY, CDR2 SVGAGI. The CDR3 is 16 amino acids. Trimming removed 0 bases at V and 2 bases at J, with 13 bases between. CDR3 DNA: TGTGCCAGCAGTTACTCAGCAGGGATCCACAACTATGGCTACACCTTC. The encoded protein is CASSYSAGIHNYGYTF.

The chain couples TRBV13 to TRBJ2-7, with D maybe TRBD2 (5 bases). The CDR3 runs to 14 residues. V dropped 3 bases and J dropped 4 bases, with 13 bases sitting between them. Germline assignment: CDR1 PRHDT and CDR2 FYEKMQ (reference sequence). In nucleotides, the CDR3 is TGTGCCAGCAGCTTCGGACGGGGAGTTTACGAGCAGTACTTC. Translation: CASSFGRGVYEQYF.

This clone was counted once. V is TRBV5-1 and J is TRBJ1-2, with 8 bases that match TRBD1. CDR3 length: 15 amino acids. V was pared by 0 bases and J by 6 bases, with 7 bases of the junction left unmatched. The germline CDR1 and CDR2 sequences are SGHRS and YFSETQ. CDR3 residues: CASSLDVQGGNGYTF. CDR3 bases: TGCGCCAGCAGCTTGGACGTACAGGGGGGCAATGGCTACACCTTC.

This rearrangement joins TRBV4-1 to TRBJ2-6, with TRBD1 matching over 7 bases. The CDR3 has 19 amino acids. Germline V gives CDR1 MGHRA, CDR2 YSYEKL. V dropped 4 bases and J dropped 0; count of bases not matched to a gene: 12. The CDR3 reads CASSRFLRDRSSGANVLTF. CDR3 nucleotides: TGCGCCAGCAGCCGATTCCTCCGGGACAGAAGCTCTGGGGCCAACGTCCTGACTTTC.

This clone was detected only a few times. The sample has other DNA sequences that encode this CDR3 too. V and J are TRBV5-1 and TRBJ2-7; D unresolved. Trimming took 0 bases from V and 1 from J, leaving 5 bases between them. The CDR3 length is 13 residues. Germline V gene sequence: CDR1 SGHRS, CDR2 YFSETQ. In DNA, the CDR3 is TGCGCCAGCAGCTTGGGGCAGTCCTACGAGCAGTACTTC. Protein sequence: CASSLGQSYEQYF.

This clone was picked up a small number of times. The genes are TRBV6-1 and TRBJ1-6; TRBD1 agrees at 7 bases. The CDR3 is 14 amino acids. Germline loops: CDR1 MNHNS, CDR2 SASEGT. Trimming took 6 bases from V and 6 from J; bases not matched to a gene: 5. This CDR3 is CASRMTGFNSPLHF. The DNA for the CDR3 is TGTGCCAGCAGGATGACAGGGTTTAATTCACCCCTCCACTTT.

The rearrangement joins TRBV5-1 to TRBJ2-3; 9 bases match TRBD2. Germline CDR1 SGHRS, CDR2 YFSETQ. The CDR3 runs to 16 residues. Germline trimming cut 0 bases from V and 4 bases from J; bases unmatched to any gene: 6. The CDR3 DNA reads as TGCGCCAGCAGCTTGGCTAGCGGGGTATCATCAGATACGCAGTATTTT. Its protein product is CASSLASGVSSDTQYF.

This clone was detected only a few times. This chain links TRBV28 with TRBJ2-1; D is perhaps TRBD2 (7 bases). The germline CDR1 and CDR2 sequences are MDHEN and SYDVKM. The CDR3 covers 15 residues. With 5 bases removed from V and 7 bases from J, the gap between germline ends came to 18 bases. CDR3 protein: CASSLGGAGKNEQFF. As DNA, the CDR3 is TGTGCCAGCAGTCTTGGGGGGGCCGGGAAAAATGAGCAGTTCTTC.

The rearrangement joins TRBV19 to TRBJ1-2; 11 bases are shared with TRBD1. Germline V gives CDR1 LNHDA, CDR2 SQIVND (reference sequence). This CDR3 comprises 14 residues. V shed 4 bases, J shed 10 bases, and the junction held 8 bases outside the gene matches. Here the CDR3 reads CASSTTGTGGPYTF. The CDR3 nucleotides are TGTGCCAGTAGTACTACCGGGACAGGGGGTCCCTACACCTTC.

CDR3 protein: CASSSRQDPIYGYTF. For the CDR3, the DNA is TGTGCCAGCAGTTCCCGACAGGACCCCATCTATGGCTACACCTTC. The chain has TRBV27 and TRBJ1-2; the D gene is possibly TRBD1 (6 bases). Germline values: CDR1 MNHEY, CDR2 SMNVEV (reference sequence). The V and J ends lost 4 bases and 4 bases respectively, with 16 bases between them. The CDR3 runs 15 residues.

The chain uses TRBV5-1 and TRBJ2-7; 7 nucleotides align to TRBD1. Germline loops: CDR1 SGHRS, CDR2 YFSETQ. The CDR3 covers 16 residues. Trimming removed 4 bases from V and 0 bases from J; junction bases left unmatched: 10. This CDR3 is CASSGRQGESSYEQYF. As DNA, the CDR3 is TGCGCCAGCAGCGGGAGACAGGGAGAAAGCTCCTACGAGCAGTACTTC.

The J gene is TRBJ2-7, the V gene TRBV7-2; D is perhaps TRBD2 (7 bases). This CDR3 comprises 14 residues. Per the germline V gene, CDR1 is SGHTA and CDR2 is FQGNSA. Trimming pared 2 bases from V and 5 bases from J, leaving 13 bases between. CDR3 nucleotides: TGTGCCAGCAGCTTAAGGGGGGGCCTGCACGAGCAGTACTTC. Encoded protein: CASSLRGGLHEQYF.

This clone was seen a handful of times. This chain uses TRBV29-1 with TRBJ2-5, with TRBD1 matching over 7 bases. Germline-derived CDR1 and CDR2 are SQVTM and ANQGSEA. J gave up 5 bases and V 3 bases, and 9 bases lay outside the gene matches. CDR3 length: 14 amino acids. In DNA, the CDR3 is TGCAGCGTTGAGCGGACAGGAGCGGCGGAGACCCAGTACTTC. This gives the protein CSVERTGAAETQYF.

The chain uses TRBV9 and TRBJ1-3; the D is unclear. V was cut by 0 bases and J by 0 bases, with 7 bases left in between. The germline V gene encodes CDR1 SGDLS and CDR2 YYNGEE. CDR3 size: 15 residues. CDR3 sequence: CASSVATSSGNTIYF. In DNA, the CDR3 is TGTGCCAGCAGCGTAGCTACGAGCTCTGGAAACACCATATATTTT.

This clone showed up just a few times. The chain couples TRBV6-5 to TRBJ2-3, with TRBD1 matching 9 bases. The CDR3 is made up of 15 amino acids. The germline gives CDR1 MNHEY, CDR2 SVGAGI. Trimming at V came to 3 bases and at J to 6 bases, leaving 7 bases not matched to a gene. CDR3 coding DNA: TGTGCCAGCAGTTATACCGGGACAGGGACCGATACGCAGTATTTT. It specifies CASSYTGTGTDTQYF.

V and J are TRBV5-1 and TRBJ2-3; the match to TRBD2 covers 9 bases. This CDR3 region has 18 residues. The V gene end was trimmed by 1 base and the J gene end by 0 bases; junction bases not matched to a gene: 9. CDR1 is SGHRS and CDR2 is YFSETQ in the germline V gene. The CDR3 loop reads CASSLQIGGGGSTDTQYF. CDR3 sequence (DNA): TGCGCCAGCAGCTTGCAAATCGGCGGGGGGGGAAGCACAGATACGCAGTATTTT.

This clone has just a few counts. This chain connects TRBV2 to TRBJ2-5; no clear D gene. The ends were cut back, 5 bases at V and 5 bases at J, with 9 bases in the middle. CDR3 length: 12 amino acids. The germline V gene encodes CDR1 SNHLY and CDR2 FYNNEI. CDR3 coding DNA: TGTGCCAGCAGTCAGATGAGGGAGACCCAGTACTTC. Translation gives CASSQMRETQYF.

The gene calls are TRBV28 and TRBJ2-7; 7 bases align to TRBD1. Germline V gene data show CDR1 as MDHEN and CDR2 as SYDVKM. The ends lost 5 bases at V and 2 bases at J; junction bases unmatched: 3. The CDR3 contains 13 residues. The CDR3 here is CASSTGQTYEQYF. CDR3 bases: TGTGCCAGCAGTACGGGACAGACCTACGAGCAGTACTTC.

This clone was seen a handful of times. The rearrangement uses TRBV13 and TRBJ1-3; D ambiguous. The CDR3 has 15 amino acids. Germline values: CDR1 PRHDT, CDR2 FYEKMQ (reference sequence). With 1 base removed from V and 1 base from J, the gap between germline ends came to 8 bases. Here the CDR3 reads CASSLDRGSGNTIYF. The DNA of the CDR3 is TGTGCCAGCAGCTTAGACAGAGGGTCTGGAAACACCATATATTTT.

In its sample, this clone was seen once. The chain carries TRBV28 and TRBJ2-1, with 7 bases identical to TRBD2. CDR3 size: 14 residues. From germline, CDR1 is MDHEN and CDR2 SYDVKM. V gave up 7 bases and J gave up 3 bases; unmatched junction bases: 6. The CDR3 DNA reads as TGTGCCAGCACCCCCCGGGACTACTACAATGAGCAGTTCTTC. It is translated as CASTPRDYYNEQFF.

The gene calls are TRBV4-1 and TRBJ1-2; possible D gene TRBD1, 5 bases. The V end lost 0 bases, the J end lost 5 bases, and 10 bases lay between the germline ends. CDR1 is MGHRA, CDR2 YSYEKL, per germline. This CDR3 is 14 amino acids long. CDR3 coding DNA: TGCGCCAGCAGCCAAGACCCAGGGCCATATGGCTACACCTTC. Translation gives CASSQDPGPYGYTF.

The genes are TRBV5-1 and TRBJ1-4; 7 positions match TRBD1. Germline CDR1 reads SGHRS; CDR2 reads YFSETQ. This CDR3 comprises 19 residues. The trim removed 4 bases at V and 3 bases at J, leaving 18 bases unmatched. CDR3 sequence reads: CASSQGLRQGDGPNEKLFF. In DNA form, the CDR3 reads TGCGCCAGCAGCCAGGGGCTCCGACAGGGAGATGGTCCTAATGAAAAACTGTTTTTT.

This rearrangement joins TRBV5-4 to TRBJ2-7; possible D gene TRBD2, 6 bases. From germline, CDR1 is SGHNT and CDR2 YYREEE (reference sequence). The CDR3 length is 12 residues. Deletions cut 4 bases from V and 4 bases from J, with 9 bases between. CDR3 sequence (DNA): TGTGCCAGCAGCCTAGCGAATTACGAGCAGTACTTC. Translating it yields CASSLANYEQYF.

CDR3 residues: CASSLVPDNNYGYTF. The CDR3 DNA is TGTGCCAGCAGCTTAGTTCCCGACAACAACTATGGCTACACCTTC. The V call is TRBV7-9, the J call TRBJ1-2; D unclear. With 1 base removed from V and 2 bases from J, the gap between germline ends came to 11 bases. Per germline, CDR1 SEHNR and CDR2 FQNEAQ (reference sequence). The CDR3 contains 15 residues.

CDR3 in amino acids: CASSSRGGPKTEAFF. The CDR3 nucleotides are TGTGCCAGCAGCTCGAGGGGGGGCCCTAAGACTGAAGCTTTCTTT. The chain employs TRBV7-6 and TRBJ1-1; D might be TRBD1 (6 bases). In germline, CDR1 is SGHVS, CDR2 FNYEAQ. V was pared by 4 bases and J by 5 bases, with 17 bases between. This CDR3 is built from 15 residues. Drawing the rest from reference TRBV7-6 and TRBJ1-1, the complete variable domain is GAGVSQSPRYKVTKRGQDVALRCDPISGHVSLYWYRQALGQGPEFLTYFNYEAQQDKSGLPNDRFSAERPEGSISTLTIQRTEQRDSAMYRCASSSRGGPKTEAFFGQGTRLTVV.

The V gene is TRBV19, the J gene TRBJ1-2; 10 bases agree with TRBD1. V gave up 4 bases and J gave up 0 bases; unmatched junction bases: 8. Per germline, CDR1 LNHDA and CDR2 SQIVND (reference sequence). The CDR3 runs to 17 residues. This CDR3 is CASSTQRTGGANYGYTF. CDR3 sequence (DNA): TGTGCCAGTAGTACGCAACGGACAGGGGGGGCTAACTATGGCTACACCTTC. The full variable domain, its missing parts supplied by reference TRBV19 and TRBJ1-2, is DGGITQSPKYLFRKEGQNVTLSCEQNLNHDAMYWYRQDPGQGLRLIYYSQIVNDFQKGDIAEGYSVSREKKESFPLTVTSAQKNPTAFYLCASSTQRTGGANYGYTFGSGTRLTVV.